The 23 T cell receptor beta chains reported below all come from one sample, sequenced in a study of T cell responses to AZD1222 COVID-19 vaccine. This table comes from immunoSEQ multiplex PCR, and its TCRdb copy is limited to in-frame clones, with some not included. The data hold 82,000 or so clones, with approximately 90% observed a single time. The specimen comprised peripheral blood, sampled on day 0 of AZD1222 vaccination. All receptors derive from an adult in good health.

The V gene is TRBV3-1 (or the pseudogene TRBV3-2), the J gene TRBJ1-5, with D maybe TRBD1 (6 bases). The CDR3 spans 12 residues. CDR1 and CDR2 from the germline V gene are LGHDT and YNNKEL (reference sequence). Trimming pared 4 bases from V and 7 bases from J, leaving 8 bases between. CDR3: CASSRGGQPQHF. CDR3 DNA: TGTGCCAGCAGCCGAGGGGGACAGCCCCAGCATTTT.

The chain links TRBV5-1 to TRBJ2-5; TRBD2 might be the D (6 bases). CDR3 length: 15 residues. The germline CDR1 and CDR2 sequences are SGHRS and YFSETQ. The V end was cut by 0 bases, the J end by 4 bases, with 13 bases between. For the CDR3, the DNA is TGCGCCAGCAGCTTGGGAACCGGGACTGGAGAGACCCAGTACTTC. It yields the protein CASSLGTGTGETQYF. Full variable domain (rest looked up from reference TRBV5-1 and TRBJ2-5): KAGVTQTPRYLIKTRGQQVTLSCSPISGHRSVSWYQQTPGQGLQFLFEYFSETQRNKGNFPGRFSGRQFSNSRSEMNVSTLELGDSALYLCASSLGTGTGETQYFGPGTRLLVL.

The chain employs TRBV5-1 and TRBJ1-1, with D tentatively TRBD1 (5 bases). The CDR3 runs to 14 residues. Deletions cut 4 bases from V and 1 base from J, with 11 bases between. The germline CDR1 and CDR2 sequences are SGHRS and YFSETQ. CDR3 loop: CASSTITGNTEAFF. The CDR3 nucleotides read TGCGCCAGCAGCACGATCACAGGGAACACTGAAGCTTTCTTT.

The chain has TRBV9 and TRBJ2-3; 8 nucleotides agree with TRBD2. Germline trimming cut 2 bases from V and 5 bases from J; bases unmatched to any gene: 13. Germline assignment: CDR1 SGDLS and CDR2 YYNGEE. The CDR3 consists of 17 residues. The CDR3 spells CASSVGLGGGRVDTQYF. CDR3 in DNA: TGTGCCAGCAGCGTGGGCCTTGGCGGGGGGAGGGTAGATACGCAGTATTTT.

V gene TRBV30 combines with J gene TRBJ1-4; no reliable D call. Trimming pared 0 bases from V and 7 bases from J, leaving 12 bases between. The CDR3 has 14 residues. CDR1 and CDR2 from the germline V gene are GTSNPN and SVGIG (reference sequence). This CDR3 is CAWSVRRVAEKLFF. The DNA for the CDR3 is TGTGCCTGGAGTGTAAGGAGGGTGGCTGAAAAACTGTTTTTT. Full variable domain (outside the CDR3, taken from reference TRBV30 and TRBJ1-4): SQTIHQWPATLVQPVGSPLSLECTVEGTSNPNLYWYRQAAGRGLQLLFYSVGIGQISSEVPQNLSASRPQDRQFILSSKKLLLSDSGFYLCAWSVRRVAEKLFFGSGTQLSVL.

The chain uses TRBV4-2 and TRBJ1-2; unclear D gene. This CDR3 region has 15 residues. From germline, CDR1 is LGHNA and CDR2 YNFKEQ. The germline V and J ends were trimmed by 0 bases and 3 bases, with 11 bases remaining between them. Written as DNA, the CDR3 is TGTGCCAGCAGCCAAGATAAGGCGACTCACTATGGCTACACCTTC. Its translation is CASSQDKATHYGYTF.

The CDR3 is CASSQARGLAGEFTSTDTQYF. In DNA form, the CDR3 reads TGCGCCAGCAGCCAAGCCCGGGGACTAGCGGGGGAGTTTACTAGCACAGATACGCAGTATTTT. V and J are TRBV4-3 and TRBJ2-3; 14 bases map to TRBD2. CDR3 size: 21 residues. The V segment lost 1 base and the J segment 0 bases; nucleotides outside the gene matches: 12. Germline V gene data show CDR1 as LGHNA and CDR2 as YSLEER.

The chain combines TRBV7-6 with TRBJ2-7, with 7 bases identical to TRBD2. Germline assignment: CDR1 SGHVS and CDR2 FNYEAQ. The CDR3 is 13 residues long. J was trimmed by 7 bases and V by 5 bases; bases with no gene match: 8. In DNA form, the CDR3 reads TGTGCCAGCAGCCTGGTGGTGGGAGGGGAGCAGTACTTC. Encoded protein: CASSLVVGGEQYF.

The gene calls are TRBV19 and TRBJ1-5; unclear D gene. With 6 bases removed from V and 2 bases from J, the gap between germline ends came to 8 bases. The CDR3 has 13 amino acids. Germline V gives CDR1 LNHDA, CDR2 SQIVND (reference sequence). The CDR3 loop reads CASREIGNQPQHF. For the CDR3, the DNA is TGTGCCAGTAGAGAGATCGGCAATCAGCCCCAGCATTTT. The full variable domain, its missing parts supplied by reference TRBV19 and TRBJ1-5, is DGGITQSPKYLFRKEGQNVTLSCEQNLNHDAMYWYRQDPGQGLRLIYYSQIVNDFQKGDIAEGYSVSREKKESFPLTVTSAQKNPTAFYLCASREIGNQPQHFGDGTRLSIL.

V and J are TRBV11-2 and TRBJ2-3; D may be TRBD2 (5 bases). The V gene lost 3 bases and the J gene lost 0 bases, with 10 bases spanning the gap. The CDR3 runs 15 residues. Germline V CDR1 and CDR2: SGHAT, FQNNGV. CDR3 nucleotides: TGTGCCAGCAGCTTCCCGGGATCCAGCACAGATACGCAGTATTTT. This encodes CASSFPGSSTDTQYF.

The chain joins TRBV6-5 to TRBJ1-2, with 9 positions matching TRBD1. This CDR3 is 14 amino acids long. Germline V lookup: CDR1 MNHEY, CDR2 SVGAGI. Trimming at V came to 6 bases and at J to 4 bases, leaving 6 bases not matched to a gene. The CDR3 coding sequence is TGTGCCAGCAGACCGGGACAGGGAATCTATGGCTACACCTTC. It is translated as CASRPGQGIYGYTF.

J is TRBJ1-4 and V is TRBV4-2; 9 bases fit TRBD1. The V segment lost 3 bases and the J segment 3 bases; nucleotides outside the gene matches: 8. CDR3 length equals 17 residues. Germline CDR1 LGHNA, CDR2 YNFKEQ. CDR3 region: CASSQRTGGMANEKLFF. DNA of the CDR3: TGTGCCAGCAGCCAGCGCACAGGGGGCATGGCTAATGAAAAACTGTTTTTT.

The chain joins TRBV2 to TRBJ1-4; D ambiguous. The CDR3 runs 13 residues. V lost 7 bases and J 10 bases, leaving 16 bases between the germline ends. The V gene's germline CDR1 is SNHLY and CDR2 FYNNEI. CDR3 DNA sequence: TGTGCCAGCAACGGGCGGACTTTCGGAAAACTGTTTTTT. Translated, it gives CASNGRTFGKLFF.

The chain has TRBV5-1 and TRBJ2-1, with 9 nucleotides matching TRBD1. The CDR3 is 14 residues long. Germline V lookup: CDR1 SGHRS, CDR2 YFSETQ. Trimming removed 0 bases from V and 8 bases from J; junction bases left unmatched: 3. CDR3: CASSLVTGGDEQFF. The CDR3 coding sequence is TGCGCCAGCAGCTTGGTGACAGGGGGTGATGAGCAGTTCTTC.

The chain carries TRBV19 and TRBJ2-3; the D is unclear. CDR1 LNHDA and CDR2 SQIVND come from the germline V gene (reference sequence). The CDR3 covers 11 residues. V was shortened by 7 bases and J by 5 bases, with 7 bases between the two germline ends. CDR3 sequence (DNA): TGTGCCAGTACCCATGGAGATACGCAGTATTTT. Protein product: CASTHGDTQYF.

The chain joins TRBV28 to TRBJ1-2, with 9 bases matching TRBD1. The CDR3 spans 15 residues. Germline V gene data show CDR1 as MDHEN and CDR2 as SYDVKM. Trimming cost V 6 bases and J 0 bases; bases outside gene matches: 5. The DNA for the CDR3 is TGTGCCAGCAGCGGACAGGGGCCTTCTAACTATGGCTACACCTTC. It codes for CASSGQGPSNYGYTF.

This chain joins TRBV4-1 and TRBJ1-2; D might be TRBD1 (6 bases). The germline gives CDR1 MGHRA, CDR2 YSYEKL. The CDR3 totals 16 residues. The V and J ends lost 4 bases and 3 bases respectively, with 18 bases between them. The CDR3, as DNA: TGCGCCAGCAGCCTTGGACAGCCTCTTAGGGACTATGGCTACACCTTC. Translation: CASSLGQPLRDYGYTF.

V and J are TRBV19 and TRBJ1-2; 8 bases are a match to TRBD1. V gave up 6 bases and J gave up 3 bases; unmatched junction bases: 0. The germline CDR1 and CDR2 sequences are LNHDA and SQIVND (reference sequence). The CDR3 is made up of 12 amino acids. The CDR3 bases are TGTGCCAGTAGGGGACAGGACTATGGCTACACCTTC. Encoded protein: CASRGQDYGYTF. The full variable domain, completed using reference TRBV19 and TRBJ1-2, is DGGITQSPKYLFRKEGQNVTLSCEQNLNHDAMYWYRQDPGQGLRLIYYSQIVNDFQKGDIAEGYSVSREKKESFPLTVTSAQKNPTAFYLCASRGQDYGYTFGSGTRLTVV.

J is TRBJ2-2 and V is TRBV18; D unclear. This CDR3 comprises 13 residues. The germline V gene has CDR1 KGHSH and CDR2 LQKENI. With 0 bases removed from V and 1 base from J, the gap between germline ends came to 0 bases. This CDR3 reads CASSPPNTGELFF. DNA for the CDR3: TGTGCCAGCTCACCACCGAACACCGGGGAGCTGTTTTTT.

This CDR3 reads CARRPFALGPNQPQHF. The CDR3 DNA is TGTGCCAGAAGGCCTTTTGCCCTCGGCCCCAATCAGCCCCAGCATTTT. The rearrangement joins TRBV5-3 to TRBJ1-5; D call uncertain. TRBV5-3 is placed among ORFs of uncertain function. The CDR3 contains 16 residues. V dropped 5 bases and J dropped 3 bases, with 18 bases sitting between them.

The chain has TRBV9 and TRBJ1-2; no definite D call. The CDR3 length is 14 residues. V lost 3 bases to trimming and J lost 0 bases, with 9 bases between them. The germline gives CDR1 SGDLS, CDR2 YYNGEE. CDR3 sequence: CASSGGRTNYGYTF. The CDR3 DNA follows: TGTGCCAGCAGCGGCGGACGGACTAACTATGGCTACACCTTC.

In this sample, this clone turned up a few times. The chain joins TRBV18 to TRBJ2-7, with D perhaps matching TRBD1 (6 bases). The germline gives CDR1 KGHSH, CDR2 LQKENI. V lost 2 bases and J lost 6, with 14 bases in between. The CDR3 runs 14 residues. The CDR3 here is CASSPTPQGSEQYF. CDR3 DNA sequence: TGTGCCAGCTCACCAACGCCACAGGGCTCCGAGCAGTACTTC.

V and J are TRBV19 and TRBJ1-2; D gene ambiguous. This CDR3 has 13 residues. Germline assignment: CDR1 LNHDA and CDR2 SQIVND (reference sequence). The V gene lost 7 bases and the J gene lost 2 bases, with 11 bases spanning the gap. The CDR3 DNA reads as TGTGCCAGTACCCGGGGTGCAAACTATGGCTACACCTTC. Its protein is CASTRGANYGYTF.